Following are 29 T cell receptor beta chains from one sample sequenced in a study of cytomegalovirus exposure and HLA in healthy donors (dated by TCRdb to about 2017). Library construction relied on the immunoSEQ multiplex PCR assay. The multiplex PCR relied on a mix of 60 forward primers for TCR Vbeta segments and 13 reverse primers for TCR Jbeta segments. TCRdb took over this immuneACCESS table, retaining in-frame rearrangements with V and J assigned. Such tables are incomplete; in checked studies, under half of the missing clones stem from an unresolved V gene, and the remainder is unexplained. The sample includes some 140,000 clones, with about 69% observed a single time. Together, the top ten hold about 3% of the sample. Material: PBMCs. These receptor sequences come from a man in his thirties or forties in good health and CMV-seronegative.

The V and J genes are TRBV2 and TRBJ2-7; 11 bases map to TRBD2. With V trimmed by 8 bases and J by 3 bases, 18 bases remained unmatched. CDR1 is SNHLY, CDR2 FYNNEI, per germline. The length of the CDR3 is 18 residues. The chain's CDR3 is CASFSRLSGRAAGYEQYF. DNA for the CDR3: TGTGCCAGCTTCTCGAGACTTAGCGGGAGGGCCGCGGGCTACGAGCAGTACTTC.

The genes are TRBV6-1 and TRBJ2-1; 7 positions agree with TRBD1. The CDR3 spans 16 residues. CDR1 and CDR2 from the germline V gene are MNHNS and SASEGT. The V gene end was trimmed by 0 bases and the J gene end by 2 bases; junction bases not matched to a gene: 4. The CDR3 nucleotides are TGTGCCAGCAGTGAAGCGACAGGGATCCCCTACAATGAGCAGTTCTTC. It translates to CASSEATGIPYNEQFF.

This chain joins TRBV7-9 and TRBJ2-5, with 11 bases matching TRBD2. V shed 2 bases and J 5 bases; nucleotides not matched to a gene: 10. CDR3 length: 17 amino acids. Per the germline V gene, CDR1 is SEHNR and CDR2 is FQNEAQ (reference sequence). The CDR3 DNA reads TGTGCCAGCAGCTTACTGGGTACTAGCGGGAGCTATGAGACCCAGTACTTC. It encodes CASSLLGTSGSYETQYF.

The CDR3 sequence: CASSYSYPSTDTQYF. DNA for the CDR3: TGTGCCAGCAGTTACTCGTATCCCAGCACAGATACGCAGTATTTT. The chain has TRBV6-5 and TRBJ2-3; D gene uncertain. V was cut by 0 bases and J by 0 bases, with 7 bases left in between. Germline V gives CDR1 MNHEY, CDR2 SVGAGI. The CDR3 spans 15 residues.

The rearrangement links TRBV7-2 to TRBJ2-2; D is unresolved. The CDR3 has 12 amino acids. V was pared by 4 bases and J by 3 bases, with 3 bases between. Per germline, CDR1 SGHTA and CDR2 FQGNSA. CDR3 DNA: TGTGCCAGCAGCTCGTACACCGGGGAGCTGTTTTTT. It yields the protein CASSSYTGELFF.

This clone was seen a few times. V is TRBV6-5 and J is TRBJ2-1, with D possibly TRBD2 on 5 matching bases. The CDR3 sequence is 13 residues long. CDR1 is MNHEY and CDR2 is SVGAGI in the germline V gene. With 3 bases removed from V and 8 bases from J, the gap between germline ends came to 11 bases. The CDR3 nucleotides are TGTGCCAGCAGTTATCGACGGGATGATGAGCAGTTCTTC. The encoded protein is CASSYRRDDEQFF.

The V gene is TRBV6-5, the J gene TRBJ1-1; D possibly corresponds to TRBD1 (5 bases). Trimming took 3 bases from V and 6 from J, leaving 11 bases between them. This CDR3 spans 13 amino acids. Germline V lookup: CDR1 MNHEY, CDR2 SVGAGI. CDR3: CASSYGGSSEAFF. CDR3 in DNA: TGTGCCAGCAGTTATGGGGGGTCGTCTGAAGCTTTCTTT.

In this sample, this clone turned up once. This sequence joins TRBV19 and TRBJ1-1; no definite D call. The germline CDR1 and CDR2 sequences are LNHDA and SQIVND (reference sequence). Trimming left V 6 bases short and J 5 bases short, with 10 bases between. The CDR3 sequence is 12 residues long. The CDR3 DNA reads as TGTGCCAGTAGGTTGCGGGAGACTGAAGCTTTCTTT. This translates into CASRLRETEAFF.

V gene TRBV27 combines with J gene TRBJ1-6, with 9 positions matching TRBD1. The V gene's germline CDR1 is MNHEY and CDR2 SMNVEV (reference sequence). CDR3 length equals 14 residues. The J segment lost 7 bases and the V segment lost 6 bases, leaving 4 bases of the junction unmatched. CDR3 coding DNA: TGTGCCAGCAGCGGACAGGGGACAAATTCACCCCTCCACTTT. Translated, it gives CASSGQGTNSPLHF.

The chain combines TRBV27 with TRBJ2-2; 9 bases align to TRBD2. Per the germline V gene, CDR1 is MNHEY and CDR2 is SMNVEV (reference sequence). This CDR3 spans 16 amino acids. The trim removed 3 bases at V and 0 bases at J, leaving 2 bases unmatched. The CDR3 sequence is CASSFSGRANTGELFF. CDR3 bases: TGTGCCAGCAGTTTTAGCGGGAGAGCGAACACCGGGGAGCTGTTTTTT.

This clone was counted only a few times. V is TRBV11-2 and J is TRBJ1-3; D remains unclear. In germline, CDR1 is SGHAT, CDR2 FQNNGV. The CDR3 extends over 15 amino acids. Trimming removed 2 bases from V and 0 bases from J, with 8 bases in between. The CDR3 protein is CASSLLQLSGNTIYF. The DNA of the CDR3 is TGTGCCAGCAGCTTACTACAGCTCTCTGGAAACACCATATATTTT.

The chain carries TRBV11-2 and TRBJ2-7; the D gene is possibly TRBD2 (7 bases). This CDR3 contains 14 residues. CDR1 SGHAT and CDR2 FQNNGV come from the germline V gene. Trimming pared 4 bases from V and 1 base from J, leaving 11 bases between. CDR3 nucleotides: TGTGCCAGCAGCTGGGGGGGCATATCCTACGAGCAGTACTTC. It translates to CASSWGGISYEQYF.

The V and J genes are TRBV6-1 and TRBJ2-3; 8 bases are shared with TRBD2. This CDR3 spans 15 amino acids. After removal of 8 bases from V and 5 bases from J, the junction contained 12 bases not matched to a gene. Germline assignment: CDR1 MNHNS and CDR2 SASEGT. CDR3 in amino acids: CASARLSGRLDTQYF. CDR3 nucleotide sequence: TGTGCCAGCGCCCGACTGAGCGGGAGATTAGATACGCAGTATTTT.

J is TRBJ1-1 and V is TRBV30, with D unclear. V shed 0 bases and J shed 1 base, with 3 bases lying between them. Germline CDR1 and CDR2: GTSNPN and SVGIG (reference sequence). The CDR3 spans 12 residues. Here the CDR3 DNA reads TGTGCCTGGAGTGTCGGGAACACTGAAGCTTTCTTT. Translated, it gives CAWSVGNTEAFF.

The CDR3 DNA sequence: TGTGCCAGCAGTATACCGGGACAGGGTAAGAATGAGCAGTTCTTC. Its translation is CASSIPGQGKNEQFF. The genes are TRBV27 and TRBJ2-1, with 9 positions matching TRBD1. Germline loops: CDR1 MNHEY, CDR2 SMNVEV (reference sequence). V shed 5 bases and J 7 bases; nucleotides not matched to a gene: 9. The CDR3 is 15 amino acids.

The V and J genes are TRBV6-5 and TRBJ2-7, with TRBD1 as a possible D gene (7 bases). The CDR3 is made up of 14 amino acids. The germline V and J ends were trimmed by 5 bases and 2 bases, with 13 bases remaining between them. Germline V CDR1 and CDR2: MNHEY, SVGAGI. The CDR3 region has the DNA TGTGCCAGCAGTCAGGGGGACTTTCCCTACGAGCAGTACTTC. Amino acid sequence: CASSQGDFPYEQYF.

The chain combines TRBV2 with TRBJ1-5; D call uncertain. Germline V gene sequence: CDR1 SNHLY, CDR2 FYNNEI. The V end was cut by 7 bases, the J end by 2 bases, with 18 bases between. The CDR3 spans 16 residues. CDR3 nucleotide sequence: TGTGCCAGCATGGGCAGAATCCCGCAGGGCAATCAGCCCCAGCATTTT. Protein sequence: CASMGRIPQGNQPQHF.

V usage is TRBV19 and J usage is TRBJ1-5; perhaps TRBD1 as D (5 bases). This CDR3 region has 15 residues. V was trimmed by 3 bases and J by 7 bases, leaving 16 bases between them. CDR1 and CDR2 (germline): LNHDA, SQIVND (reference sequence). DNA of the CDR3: TGTGCCAGTAGTATTTTCGGGGGATCAATCCAGCCCCAGCATTTT. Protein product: CASSIFGGSIQPQHF.

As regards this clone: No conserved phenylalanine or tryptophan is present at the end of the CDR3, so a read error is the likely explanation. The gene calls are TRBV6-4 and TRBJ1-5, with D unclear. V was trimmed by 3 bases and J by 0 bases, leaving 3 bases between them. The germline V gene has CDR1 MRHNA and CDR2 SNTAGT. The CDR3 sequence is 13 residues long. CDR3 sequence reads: CASSEYSNQPQHV. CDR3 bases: TGTGCCAGCAGTGAGTATAGCAATCAGCCCCAGCATGTT.

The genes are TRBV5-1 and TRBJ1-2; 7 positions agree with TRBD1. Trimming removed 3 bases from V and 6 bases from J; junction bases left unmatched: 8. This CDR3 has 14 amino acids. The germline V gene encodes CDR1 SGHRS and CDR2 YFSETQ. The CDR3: CASSWRGHEDGYTF. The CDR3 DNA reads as TGCGCCAGCAGCTGGAGGGGGCACGAAGATGGCTACACCTTC.

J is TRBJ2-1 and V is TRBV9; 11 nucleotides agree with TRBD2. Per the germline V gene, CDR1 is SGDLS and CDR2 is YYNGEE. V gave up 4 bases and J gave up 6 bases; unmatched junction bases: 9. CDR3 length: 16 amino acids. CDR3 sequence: CASSLSRGLAANEQFF. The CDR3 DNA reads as TGTGCCAGCAGCCTTAGTAGGGGACTAGCGGCCAATGAGCAGTTCTTC.

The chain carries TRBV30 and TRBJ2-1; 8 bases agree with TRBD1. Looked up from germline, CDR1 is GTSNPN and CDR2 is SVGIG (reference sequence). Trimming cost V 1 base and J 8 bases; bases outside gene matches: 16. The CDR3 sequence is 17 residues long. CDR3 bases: TGTGCCTGGAGTGCTTATGGACAGGGTGTGGGTATTGATGAGCAGTTCTTC. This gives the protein CAWSAYGQGVGIDEQFF.

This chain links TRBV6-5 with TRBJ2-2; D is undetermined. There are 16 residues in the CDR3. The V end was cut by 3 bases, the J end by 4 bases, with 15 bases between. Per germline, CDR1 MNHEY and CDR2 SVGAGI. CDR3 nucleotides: TGTGCCAGCAGTTATGACTCCGGAGTGAGCACCGGGGAGCTGTTTTTT. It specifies CASSYDSGVSTGELFF.

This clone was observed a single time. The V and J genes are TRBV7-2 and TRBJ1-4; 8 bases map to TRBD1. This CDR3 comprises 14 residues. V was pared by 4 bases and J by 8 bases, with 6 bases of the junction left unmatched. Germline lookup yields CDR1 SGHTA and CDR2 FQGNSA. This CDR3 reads CASSSTGVREKLFF. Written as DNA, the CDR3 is TGTGCCAGCAGCTCGACAGGGGTCAGGGAAAAACTGTTTTTT.

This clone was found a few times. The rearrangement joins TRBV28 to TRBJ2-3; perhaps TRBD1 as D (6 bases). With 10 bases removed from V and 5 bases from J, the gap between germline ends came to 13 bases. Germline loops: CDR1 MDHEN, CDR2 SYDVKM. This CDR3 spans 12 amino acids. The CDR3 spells CAIRGGRDTQYF. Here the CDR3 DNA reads TGTGCCATCCGTGGGGGCAGAGATACGCAGTATTTT.

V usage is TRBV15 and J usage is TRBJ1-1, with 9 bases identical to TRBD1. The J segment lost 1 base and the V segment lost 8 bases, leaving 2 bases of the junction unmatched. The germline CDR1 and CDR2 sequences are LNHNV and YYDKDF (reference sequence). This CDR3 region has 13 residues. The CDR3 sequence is CATGQGKNTEAFF. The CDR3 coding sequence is TGTGCCACCGGACAGGGGAAGAACACTGAAGCTTTCTTT.

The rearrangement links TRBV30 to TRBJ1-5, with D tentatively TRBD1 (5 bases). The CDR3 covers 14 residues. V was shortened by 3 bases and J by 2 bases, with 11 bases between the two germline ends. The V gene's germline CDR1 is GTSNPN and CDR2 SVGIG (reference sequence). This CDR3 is CAWRAGFGNQPQHF. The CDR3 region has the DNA TGTGCCTGGAGGGCAGGGTTCGGCAATCAGCCCCAGCATTTT.

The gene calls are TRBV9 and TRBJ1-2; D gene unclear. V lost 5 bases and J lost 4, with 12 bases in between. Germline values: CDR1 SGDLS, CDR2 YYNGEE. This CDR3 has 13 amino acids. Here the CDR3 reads CASRGSVFYGYTF. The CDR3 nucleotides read TGTGCCAGCAGGGGGAGTGTCTTCTATGGCTACACCTTC.

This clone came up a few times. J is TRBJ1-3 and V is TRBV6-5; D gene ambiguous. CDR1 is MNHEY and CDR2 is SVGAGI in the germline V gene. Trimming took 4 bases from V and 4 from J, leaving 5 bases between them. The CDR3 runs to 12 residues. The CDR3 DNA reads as TGTGCCAGCAGTTCACAGGGAAACACCATATATTTT. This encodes CASSSQGNTIYF.